The 6 T cell receptor beta chains below were found in one sample sequenced in a study of CD8 T cells in ankylosing spondylitis. TCRdb processed the 5' RACE reads anew with MiXCR; each CDR3 protein has one entry. This sample has about 310,000 distinct CDR3 sequences; roughly 20% occur once, and the top ten carry 3% to 4%. The sequenced material came from blood, either unsorted or a sorted T cell fraction (not recorded which). These receptors all stem from a female donor with ankylosing spondylitis or in good health (not recorded which).

The chain combines TRBV10-1 with TRBJ2-3; D possibly uses TRBD1 or TRBD2 (6 bases each). V lost 10 bases, J lost 11 bases, and 25 bases lay in between. This CDR3 has 14 residues. From germline, CDR1 is WNHNN and CDR2 SYGVQD (reference sequence). The CDR3 nucleotides are TGCGCCACCTCTGAGGGGGGAGTCCTCGTAGGGCAGTATTTT. Its protein product is CATSEGGVLVGQYF.

This clonotype was counted ten times or more. This chain joins TRBV20-1 and TRBJ1-5; 8 bases align to TRBD1. There are 17 residues in the CDR3. With 0 bases clipped from V and 3 bases from J, the junction kept 10 bases outside the gene matches. CDR1 DFQATT and CDR2 SNEGSKA come from the germline V gene (reference sequence). Here the CDR3 reads CSARDPGGRLYNQPQHF. The CDR3 DNA reads TGCAGTGCTAGAGATCCAGGGGGCCGGCTCTACAATCAGCCCCAGCATTTT.

This chain joins TRBV20-1 and TRBJ1-5; 7 bases align to TRBD1. The CDR3 spans 13 residues. Germline V CDR1 and CDR2: DFQATT, SNEGSKA (reference sequence). The trim removed 5 bases at V and 2 bases at J, leaving 3 bases unmatched. The CDR3 bases are TGCAGTGCTCAGGGGGGAGGCAATCAGCCCCAGCATTTT. This encodes CSAQGGGNQPQHF.

This clonotype was seen more than once but under ten times. V gene TRBV29-1 combines with J gene TRBJ1-6; TRBD1 matches at 9 bases. CDR3 length: 13 amino acids. CDR1 is SQVTM and CDR2 is ANQGSEA in the germline V gene. After removal of 6 bases from V and 7 bases from J, the junction contained 4 bases not matched to a gene. The CDR3 spells CSVGTGTNSPLHF. Written as DNA, the CDR3 is TGCAGCGTCGGGACAGGGACGAATTCACCCCTCCACTTT.

The rearrangement links TRBV6-4 to TRBJ2-7; 9 bases line up with TRBD2. The CDR3 runs 16 residues. Germline V gives CDR1 MRHNA, CDR2 SNTAGT. The V and J ends lost 6 bases and 1 base, in that order; junction bases with no gene match: 10. The chain's CDR3 is CASSGLSGGTSYEQYF. Written as DNA, the CDR3 is TGTGCCAGCAGCGGCCTTAGCGGGGGTACTTCCTACGAGCAGTACTTC.

The chain recombines TRBV20-1 with TRBJ2-1, with D perhaps matching TRBD2 (5 bases). Germline lookup yields CDR1 DFQATT and CDR2 SNEGSKA (reference sequence). Between the trimmed V and J ends, which lost 7 bases and 4 bases, there was a span of 8 bases. The CDR3 is 11 residues long. CDR3 amino acids: CSVLAYNEQFF. Written as DNA, the CDR3 is TGCAGTGTCCTAGCTTACAATGAGCAGTTCTTC.